The 12 T cell receptor beta chains presented below share a single source sample, sequenced in a study of cytomegalovirus exposure and HLA in healthy donors. In the PCR, 60 Vbeta and 13 Jbeta primers were used. TCRdb's copy holds only in-frame clones and misses some; the assay was immunoSEQ multiplex PCR. The table has about 160,000 clones, around 76% seen once; the top ten hold under 2%. The sample was PBMCs. The receptor source for this set is a man aged 35 to 55 in good health and CMV-seronegative.

CDR3 protein: CASSRGGSSYNEQFF. The CDR3 DNA reads as TGTGCCAGCAGCCGGGGGGGGAGCTCCTACAATGAGCAGTTCTTC. This chain uses TRBV9 with TRBJ2-1; TRBD2 agrees at 8 bases. CDR3 size: 15 residues. After removal of 4 bases from V and 0 bases from J, the junction contained 3 bases not matched to a gene. Germline loops: CDR1 SGDLS, CDR2 YYNGEE.

V is TRBV6-1 and J is TRBJ2-7; 7 bases are a match to TRBD2. The CDR3 contains 13 residues. Germline CDR1 and CDR2: MNHNS and SASEGT. J gave up 5 bases and V 6 bases, and 7 bases lay outside the gene matches. The DNA for the CDR3 is TGTGCCAGCAGAAAGGGGAGGGAAAACGAGCAGTACGTC. Protein: CASRKGRENEQYV.

V usage is TRBV11-2 and J usage is TRBJ2-3; 11 bases match TRBD2. V trimming: 2 bases; J trimming: 3 bases; junction bases outside the gene matches: 10. Germline loops: CDR1 SGHAT, CDR2 FQNNGV. CDR3 length equals 18 residues. This chain's CDR3 is CASSLSLLAGGLTDTQYF. CDR3 nucleotide sequence: TGTGCCAGCAGCTTATCCCTATTAGCGGGGGGGCTTACAGATACGCAGTATTTT.

This chain links TRBV5-1 with TRBJ1-2; maybe TRBD1 (5 bases). V gave up 0 bases and J gave up 4 bases, with 16 bases separating them. The CDR3 consists of 16 residues. Germline V CDR1 and CDR2: SGHRS, YFSETQ. CDR3 amino acids: CASSLEAGWDGYGYTF. Written as DNA, the CDR3 is TGCGCCAGCAGCTTGGAGGCAGGGTGGGATGGCTATGGCTACACCTTC.

This clone showed up just a few times. The gene calls are TRBV5-1 and TRBJ1-1; TRBD1 might be the D (5 bases). Germline CDR1 is SGHRS and CDR2 is YFSETQ. Between the trimmed V and J ends, which lost 4 bases and 1 base, there was a span of 14 bases. This CDR3 has 15 amino acids. The CDR3: CASSPKGQSNTEAFF. For the CDR3, the DNA is TGCGCCAGCAGCCCCAAGGGGCAGTCGAACACTGAAGCTTTCTTT. Supplemented by reference TRBV5-1 and TRBJ1-1, the full variable domain reads KAGVTQTPRYLIKTRGQQVTLSCSPISGHRSVSWYQQTPGQGLQFLFEYFSETQRNKGNFPGRFSGRQFSNSRSEMNVSTLELGDSALYLCASSPKGQSNTEAFFGQGTRLTVV.

This sequence joins TRBV7-2 and TRBJ2-3; TRBD2 agrees at 16 bases. Germline assignment: CDR1 SGHTA and CDR2 FQGNSA. V dropped 5 bases and J dropped 6; count of bases not matched to a gene: 11. The CDR3 sequence is 18 residues long. The CDR3 nucleotides read TGTGCCAGCAGCCTTCCCGGGACTAGCGGGAGGGCCGGGGATACGCAGTATTTT. It encodes CASSLPGTSGRAGDTQYF.

The chain carries TRBV7-3 and TRBJ1-2; D perhaps matches TRBD1 (5 bases). CDR1 is SGHTA, CDR2 FQGTGA, per germline. The CDR3 is 13 amino acids. The V end was cut by 4 bases, the J end by 6 bases, with 12 bases between. The CDR3 spells CASSSGGGNGYTF. The CDR3 coding sequence is TGTGCCAGCAGCTCGGGGGGAGGGAATGGCTACACCTTC.

The chain recombines TRBV10-1 with TRBJ1-1; a possible D gene is TRBD1 (5 bases). V dropped 2 bases and J dropped 1 base, with 5 bases sitting between them. This CDR3 has 13 residues. From germline, CDR1 is WNHNN and CDR2 SYGVQD (reference sequence). The chain's CDR3 is CASSEQGNTEAFF. In DNA form, the CDR3 reads TGCGCCAGCAGTGAGCAGGGGAACACTGAAGCTTTCTTT.

The V call is TRBV28, the J call TRBJ2-1; 8 bases line up with TRBD2. Germline V gene sequence: CDR1 MDHEN, CDR2 SYDVKM. The CDR3 length is 16 residues. V lost 5 bases, J lost 6 bases, and 12 bases stayed unmatched. CDR3 in DNA: TGTGCCAGCAGTCCCGGGACTAGGCGGTCGGTCAATGAGCAGTTCTTC. Its protein is CASSPGTRRSVNEQFF.

The J gene is TRBJ2-5, the V gene TRBV12-1; TRBD2 is the table's D call and was not checked against the DNA. TRBV12-1 is a recognized pseudogene. There are 17 residues in the CDR3. The CDR3 loop is CASSPSTTSGGGETQYF. DNA of the CDR3: TGTGCCAGCAGCCCGTCGACGACTAGCGGGGGGGGAGAGACCCAGTACTTC.

V and J are TRBV19 and TRBJ2-3; 8 bases match TRBD1. V was clipped by 0 bases and J by 6 bases; unmatched bases: 8. Per germline, CDR1 LNHDA and CDR2 SQIVND (reference sequence). The CDR3 sequence is 16 residues long. CDR3 nucleotide sequence: TGTGCCAGTAGTATAGACAGGGGGCGATCCGCGGATACGCAGTATTTT. Translation: CASSIDRGRSADTQYF. Looking up the rest from reference TRBV19 and TRBJ2-3 gives the full variable domain: DGGITQSPKYLFRKEGQNVTLSCEQNLNHDAMYWYRQDPGQGLRLIYYSQIVNDFQKGDIAEGYSVSREKKESFPLTVTSAQKNPTAFYLCASSIDRGRSADTQYFGPGTRLTVL.

V gene TRBV28 combines with J gene TRBJ1-2; 9 bases are shared with TRBD1. Germline values: CDR1 MDHEN, CDR2 SYDVKM. The CDR3 is 15 amino acids. With V trimmed by 4 bases and J by 6 bases, 9 bases remained unmatched. The CDR3 region is CASSSPGQGQNGYTF. CDR3 bases: TGTGCCAGCAGTTCGCCAGGACAGGGGCAGAATGGCTACACCTTC.